This T cell receptor beta chain originates from a study of T-cell memory formation after mild COVID-19. About this clonotype: Antigen specificity is unknown.

The study's findings and limits: There were some responding clones in pre-infection memory, which suggested that cross-reactive memory had joined.

The CDR3 is 16 amino acids. Germline V CDR1 and CDR2: DFQATT, SNEGSKA (reference sequence). Trimming removed 0 bases from V and 14 bases from J, with 26 bases in between. MiXCR, applied by TCRdb to the 5' RACE reads, yields one record per CDR3 protein. Here the sample spans about 430,000 distinct CDR3 sequences, about 24% being singletons. The specimen sequenced was PBMCs or a T cell subset sorted from them (not recorded which). This TCR derives from an adult woman who had mild COVID-19 (a few samples of this study predate the infection). Cell type and time point are not known. V and J are TRBV20-1 and TRBJ2-1, with D possibly TRBD1 on 6 matching bases. CDR3 amino acids: CSARDQYRVARMEEFF. CDR3 in DNA: TGCAGTGCTAGAGATCAGTACAGGGTCGCCCGCATGGAAGAGTTCTTC.